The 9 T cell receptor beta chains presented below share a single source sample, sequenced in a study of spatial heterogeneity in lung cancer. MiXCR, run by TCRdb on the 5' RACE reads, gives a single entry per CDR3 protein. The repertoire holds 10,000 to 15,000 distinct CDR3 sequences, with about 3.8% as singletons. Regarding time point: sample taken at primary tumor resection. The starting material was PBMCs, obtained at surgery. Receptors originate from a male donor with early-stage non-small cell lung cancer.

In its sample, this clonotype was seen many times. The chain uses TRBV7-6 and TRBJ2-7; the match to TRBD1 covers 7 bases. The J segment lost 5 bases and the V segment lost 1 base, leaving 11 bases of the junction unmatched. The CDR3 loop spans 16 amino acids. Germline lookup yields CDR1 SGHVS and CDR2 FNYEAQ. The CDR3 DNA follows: TGTGCCAGCAGCTTAGGCAGACAGGGAAAAACCCACGAGCAGTACTTC. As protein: CASSLGRQGKTHEQYF.

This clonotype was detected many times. As DNA, the CDR3 is TGTGCCACCAGTGACAAACGCCGCGGGGGAGATACGCAGTATTTT. Translated: CATSDKRRGGDTQYF. The chain links TRBV24-1 to TRBJ2-3; TRBD2 agrees at 7 bases. With 4 bases clipped from V and 5 bases from J, the junction kept 8 bases outside the gene matches. This CDR3 contains 15 residues. Looked up from germline, CDR1 is KGHDR and CDR2 is SFDVKD.

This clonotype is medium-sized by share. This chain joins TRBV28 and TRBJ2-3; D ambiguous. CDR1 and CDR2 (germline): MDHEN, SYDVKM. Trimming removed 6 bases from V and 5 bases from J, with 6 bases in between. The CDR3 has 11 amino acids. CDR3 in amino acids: CASRTRDTQYF. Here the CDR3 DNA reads TGTGCCAGCAGAACCAGAGATACGCAGTATTTT.

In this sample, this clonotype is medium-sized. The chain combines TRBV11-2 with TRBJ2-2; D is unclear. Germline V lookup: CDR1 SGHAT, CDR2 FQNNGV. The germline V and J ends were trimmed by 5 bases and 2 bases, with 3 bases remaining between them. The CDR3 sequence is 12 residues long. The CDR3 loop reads CASSPNTGELFF. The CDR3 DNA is TGTGCCAGCAGCCCCAACACCGGGGAGCTGTTTTTT.

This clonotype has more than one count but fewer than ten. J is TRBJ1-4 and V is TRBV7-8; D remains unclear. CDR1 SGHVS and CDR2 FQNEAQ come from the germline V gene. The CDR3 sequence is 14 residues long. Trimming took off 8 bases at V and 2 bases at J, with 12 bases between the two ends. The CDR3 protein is CASRRWGTNEKLFF. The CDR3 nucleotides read TGTGCCAGCCGACGGTGGGGTACTAATGAAAAACTGTTTTTT.

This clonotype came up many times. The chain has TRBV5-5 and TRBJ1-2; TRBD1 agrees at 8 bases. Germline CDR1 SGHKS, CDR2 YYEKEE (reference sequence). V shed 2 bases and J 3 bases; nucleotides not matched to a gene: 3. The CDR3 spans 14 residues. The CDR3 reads CASSFDRGHYGYTF. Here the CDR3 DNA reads TGTGCCAGCAGCTTCGACAGGGGACACTATGGCTACACCTTC.

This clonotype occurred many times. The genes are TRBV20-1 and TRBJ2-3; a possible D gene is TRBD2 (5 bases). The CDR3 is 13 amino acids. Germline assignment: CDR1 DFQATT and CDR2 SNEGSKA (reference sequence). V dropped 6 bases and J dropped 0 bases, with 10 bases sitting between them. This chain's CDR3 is CSAWTLSTDTQYF. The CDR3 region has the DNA TGCAGTGCGTGGACTCTTAGCACAGATACGCAGTATTTT.

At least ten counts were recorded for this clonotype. CDR3 coding DNA: TGTGCCAGCAGTCAAGGGACAGGGTCCTACGAGCAGTACTTC. This encodes CASSQGTGSYEQYF. The chain joins TRBV6-6 to TRBJ2-7; 9 positions agree with TRBD1. The CDR3 totals 14 residues. Trimming took 5 bases from V and 1 from J; bases not matched to a gene: 3. The V gene's germline CDR1 is MNHNY and CDR2 SVGAGI (reference sequence).

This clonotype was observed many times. Here the CDR3 DNA reads TGTGCCAGTAGTAATAGCGGGAGGTCCTACAATGAGCAGTTCTTC. This gives the protein CASSNSGRSYNEQFF. The gene calls are TRBV19 and TRBJ2-1; the match to TRBD2 covers 10 bases. The germline CDR1 and CDR2 sequences are LNHDA and SQIVND (reference sequence). V was pared by 4 bases and J by 1 base, with 1 base of the junction left unmatched. The CDR3 sequence is 15 residues long.